A selection of T cell receptor beta chains follows, all from one sample in a study of blood T cell repertoires in COVID-19. Repertoires were generated with immunoSEQ multiplex PCR, while TCRdb's copy carries only in-frame clones and drops some. This sample has 250,000 to 350,000 clones, with around 91% found just once. Sequences were obtained from peripheral blood. The source of these receptors is a woman aged 55-69 years with acute or convalescent COVID-19. CDR3s include the opening cysteine and the closing phenylalanine or tryptophan. A D gene is named only where the DNA matches it firmly. Clone sizes are given selectively: once, few, many, or a class where the clone is expanded.

J: TRBJ2-3
D: TRBD2
V: TRBV4-2
size: NA
DNA: TGTGCCAGCAGCCCGGTTCAGACTAGCGGGGGGCGGGGCACAGATACGCAGTATTTT
CDR3: CASSPVQTSGGRGTDTQYF

J: TRBJ2-1
D: TRBD1
V: TRBV24-1
size: NA
DNA: TGTGCCACCAGTGATCCGGGACAGCCCTACAATGAGCAGTTCTTC
CDR3: CATSDPGQPYNEQFF

J: TRBJ2-2
D: NA
V: TRBV9
size: NA
DNA: TGTGCCAGCAGCGCCGGACTTCCGAACACCGGGGAGCTGTTTTTT
CDR3: CASSAGLPNTGELFF

J: TRBJ2-2
D: TRBD1
V: TRBV5-1
size: once
DNA: TGCGCCAGCAGCTTGGCCGGGACAGATCACGGGGAGCTGTTTTTT
CDR3: CASSLAGTDHGELFF

J: TRBJ2-2
D: NA
V: TRBV6-2/TRBV6-3
size: NA
DNA: TGTGCCAGCAGCTGGGTAGTGGGGCTTGAAAACACCGGGGAGCTGTTTTTT
CDR3: CASSWVVGLENTGELFF

J: TRBJ1-3
D: NA
V: TRBV4-1
size: NA
DNA: TGCGCCAGCAGCCCTAAAACTTTCTCAGGCTCTGGAAACACCATATATTTT
CDR3: CASSPKTFSGSGNTIYF

J: TRBJ2-2
D: TRBD2
V: TRBV5-4
size: NA
DNA: TGTGCCAGCAGCTTGCAGCGGGGGGGCCTAACCGGGGAGCTGTTTTTT
CDR3: CASSLQRGGLTGELFF

J: TRBJ2-5
D: NA
V: TRBV9
size: NA
DNA: TGTGCCAGCAGCGTTGGGGGGTTCGGGGGACAAGAGACCCAGTACTTC
CDR3: CASSVGGFGGQETQYF

J: TRBJ1-4
D: TRBD1
V: TRBV7-6
size: NA
DNA: TGTGCCAGCAGCTCCGGGACAGGGGGTGAAAAACTGTTTTTT
CDR3: CASSSGTGGEKLFF

J: TRBJ2-2
D: NA
V: TRBV28
size: NA
DNA: TGTGCCAGCAGTCCCTCCCCCCTGACTTACACCGGGGAGCTGTTTTTT
CDR3: CASSPSPLTYTGELFF

J: TRBJ2-2
D: NA
V: TRBV29-1
size: NA
DNA: TGCAGCGTTGGTGCAACTGGGGCTACCGGGGAGCTGTTTTTT
CDR3: CSVGATGATGELFF

J: TRBJ1-5
D: NA
V: TRBV30
size: NA
DNA: TGTGCCTGGAACGGGGGGCTGGATCAGCCCCAGCATTTT
CDR3: CAWNGGLDQPQHF

J: TRBJ1-6
D: NA
V: TRBV11-2
size: NA
DNA: TGTGCCAGCAGGTTAACTGGGAGCTCCTATAATTCACCCCTCCACTTT
CDR3: CASRLTGSSYNSPLHF

J: TRBJ2-7
D: TRBD1
V: TRBV11-2
size: NA
DNA: TGTGCCAGCAGCTCACCCCGGACAGGGGCCTACGAGCAGTACTTC
CDR3: CASSSPRTGAYEQYF

J: TRBJ2-7
D: TRBD2
V: TRBV7-2
size: NA
DNA: TGTGCCAGCAGCTTAACTAGCGGGGGGTACGAGCAGTACTTC
CDR3: CASSLTSGGYEQYF

J: TRBJ2-2
D: NA
V: TRBV4-3
size: NA
DNA: TGCGCCAGCAGCCAGGCCCTGAGGGTAGCGAACACCGGGGAGCTGTTTTTT
CDR3: CASSQALRVANTGELFF

J: TRBJ1-3
D: NA
V: TRBV7-8
size: NA
DNA: TGTGCCAGCAGCTTTACCGGGACATACTCTGGAAACACCATATATTTT
CDR3: CASSFTGTYSGNTIYF

J: TRBJ2-7
D: TRBD1
V: TRBV5-1
size: NA
DNA: TGCGCCAGCAGCTTGGCTGGGACAGGGACCTACGAGCAGTACTTC
CDR3: CASSLAGTGTYEQYF

J: TRBJ2-7
D: TRBD2
V: TRBV28
size: NA
DNA: TGTGCCAGCAGTTTTTGGCTAGCGGGAGTCGAGCAGTACTTC
CDR3: CASSFWLAGVEQYF

J: TRBJ1-1
D: TRBD1
V: TRBV6-2/TRBV6-3
size: once
DNA: TGTGCCAGCAGTATCGGACAGGGTGGGGGCACTGAAGCTTTCTTT
CDR3: CASSIGQGGGTEAFF

J: TRBJ1-2
D: TRBD1
V: TRBV4-3
size: NA
DNA: TGCGCCAGCAGCCAACCCCCCCGAGACAGGGAGAGGGGCTACACCTTC
CDR3: CASSQPPRDRERGYTF

J: TRBJ2-3
D: TRBD1
V: TRBV14
size: NA
DNA: TGTGCCAGCACCCGGACAGGGATTGGTGTTAGCACAGATACGCAGTATTTT
CDR3: CASTRTGIGVSTDTQYF

J: TRBJ1-2
D: TRBD1
V: TRBV7-8
size: NA
DNA: TGTGCCAGCAGCTTGGCAGGGGGTGGCTATGGCTACACCTTC
CDR3: CASSLAGGGYGYTF

J: TRBJ1-4
D: TRBD1
V: TRBV5-1
size: NA
DNA: TGCGCCAGCAGCTTGGCCGCAGGGGGCTCAGAAAAACTGTTTTTT
CDR3: CASSLAAGGSEKLFF

J: TRBJ1-4
D: NA
V: TRBV29-1
size: NA
DNA: TGCAGCGCTAGCCAGGGAAATATTGCTAATGAAAAACTGTTTTTT
CDR3: CSASQGNIANEKLFF

J: TRBJ2-3
D: TRBD2
V: TRBV7-2
size: NA
DNA: TGTGCCAGCAGCTTAGAGGCGACTAGCGGGCAATCAGATACGCAGTATTTT
CDR3: CASSLEATSGQSDTQYF